A selection of T cell receptor beta chains follows, all from one sample in a study of blood T cell repertoires in COVID-19. Data came from immunoSEQ multiplex PCR; TCRdb stores just in-frame clones and leaves some out. The table records 450,000 or so clones, around 90% of them present only once. Specimen: peripheral blood. The receptors come from a man between 18 and 29 years old with COVID-19, enrolled during active disease. The conserved cysteine and the conserved F or W are not part of the CDR3 here. D genes are given only for firm matches.

d_call,cdr3_length,v_call,cdr3_aa
.,13,TRBV7-8,ASSFEGEGSYEQY
.,11,TRBV7-6,ASSPGGPGEQY
.,14,TRBV21-1,ASSTHRTGKVEPQH
.,12,TRBV5-6,ASSLIGQRYEQY
TRBD1,13,TRBV19,ASSIGGTGGDGYT
.,14,TRBV5-4,ASSLDTSLANTEAF
TRBD2,13,TRBV27,ASRGTSGNTGELF
TRBD1,13,TRBV7-2,ASSTRQGLGSPLH
.,11,TRBV19,ASSSGFRETQY
TRBD1,14,TRBV5-4,ASSLGTGNLNTEAF
.,12,TRBV3-1/TRBV3-2,ASSQGSRNTEAF
TRBD1,13,TRBV7-6,ASSLRDRDGGELF
.,13,TRBV5-6,ASSLGGLSNQPQH
TRBD2,12,TRBV6-1,ASSDERGFGGQY
.,16,TRBV6-1,ASSEALRGGLGNQPQH
.,11,TRBV30,AWSPGVGEKLF
.,11,TRBV7-6,ASSLQGPYEQY
TRBD2,15,TRBV6-9,ASSPDGRGGDTGELF
.,13,TRBV11-2,ASSSTSGSYNEQF
.,11,TRBV19,ASSRSRTGELF
TRBD2,14,TRBV3-1/TRBV3-2,ASSPWIAGAGYEQY
.,18,TRBV28,ASSPLTIAVSMGVTYEQY
.,13,TRBV10-2,ASSPRGRATYEQY
TRBD2,13,TRBV27,ASSELAGGRGEQY
TRBD2,12,TRBV6-5,ASRASGGAGEQY
TRBD2,15,TRBV7-9,ASSLDGRGVSSDEQF
TRBD2,14,TRBV2,ASRAGLAGGTDTQY
TRBD2,12,TRBV29-1,SARSGTNTGELF
.,15,TRBV19,ASSIDLFPRSGNTIY
.,10,TRBV3-1/TRBV3-2,ASSWEDSPLH
.,14,TRBV6-1,ASSETGRGYNSPLH
TRBD2,17,TRBV18,ASSMTPGLAGVGQNIQY